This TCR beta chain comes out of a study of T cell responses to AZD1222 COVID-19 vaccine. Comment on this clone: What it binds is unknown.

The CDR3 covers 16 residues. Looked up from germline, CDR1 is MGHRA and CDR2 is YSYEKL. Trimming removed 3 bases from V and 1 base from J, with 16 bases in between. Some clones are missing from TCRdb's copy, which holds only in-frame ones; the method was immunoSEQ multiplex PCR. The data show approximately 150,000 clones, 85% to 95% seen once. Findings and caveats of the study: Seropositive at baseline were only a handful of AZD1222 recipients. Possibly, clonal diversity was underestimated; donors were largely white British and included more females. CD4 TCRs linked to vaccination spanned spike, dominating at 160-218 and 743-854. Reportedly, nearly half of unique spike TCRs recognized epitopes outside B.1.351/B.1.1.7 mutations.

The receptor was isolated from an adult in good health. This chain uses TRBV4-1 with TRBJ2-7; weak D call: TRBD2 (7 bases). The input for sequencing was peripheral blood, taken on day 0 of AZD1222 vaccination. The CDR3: CASSHASAGASYEQYF. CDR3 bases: TGCGCCAGCAGCCACGCCAGCGCGGGGGCTTCCTACGAGCAGTACTTC.